Following are 20 T cell receptor beta chains from one sample sequenced in a study of blood T cell repertoires in COVID-19. TCRdb keeps only in-frame clones here, not all; method: immunoSEQ multiplex PCR. The sample lists some 170,000 clones, around 84% occurring once. Sequenced sample: PBMCs or T cells enriched from blood (not recorded which). Receptors originate from a man in his fifties who had recovered from COVID-19.

The chain combines TRBV28 with TRBJ2-2; the D is unclear. V gave up 10 bases and J gave up 2 bases, with 14 bases separating them. CDR3 length: 14 amino acids. CDR1 MDHEN and CDR2 SYDVKM come from the germline V gene. The CDR3 DNA is TGTGCCACCTACTCGGCAGGCAACACCGGGGAGCTGTTTTTT. It codes for CATYSAGNTGELFF.

The J gene is TRBJ2-4, the V gene TRBV18, with TRBD1 identical over 7 bases. CDR3 size: 16 residues. Losses at the gene ends were 0 bases for V and 0 bases for J; bases not matched to a gene: 2. Germline lookup yields CDR1 KGHSH and CDR2 LQKENI. The CDR3 DNA sequence: TGTGCCAGCTCACCACCGGGACAGTTAGCCAAAAACATTCAGTACTTC. Amino acids: CASSPPGQLAKNIQYF.

This sequence joins TRBV9 and TRBJ2-2; TRBD1 might be the D (6 bases). The CDR3 is made up of 14 amino acids. V lost 3 bases and J 5 bases, leaving 11 bases between the germline ends. The germline V gene has CDR1 SGDLS and CDR2 YYNGEE. CDR3 in DNA: TGTGCCAGCAGCGCGTCACAGGGAACCGGGGAGCTGTTTTTT. This codes for CASSASQGTGELFF.

J is TRBJ1-6 and V is TRBV5-1; 7 bases map to TRBD1. The junction had 6 bases not matched to a gene; V was cut back by 4 bases and J by 11 bases. The CDR3 covers 13 residues. Germline values: CDR1 SGHRS, CDR2 YFSETQ. CDR3 protein: CASSVEGQPPLHF. The CDR3 bases are TGCGCCAGCAGCGTGGAGGGACAGCCACCCCTCCACTTT.

The chain has TRBV7-9 and TRBJ1-6, with a weak D call TRBD1 (6 bases). The length of the CDR3 is 15 residues. Deletions cut 5 bases from V and 9 bases from J, with 17 bases between. CDR1 SEHNR and CDR2 FQNEAQ come from the germline V gene (reference sequence). The CDR3 sequence: CASSTGGGRPSPLHF. CDR3 in DNA: TGTGCCAGCAGCACCGGCGGGGGGCGGCCTTCACCCCTCCACTTT.

V and J are TRBV4-1 and TRBJ2-1, with D perhaps matching TRBD1 (6 bases). This CDR3 is built from 17 residues. Germline V gene sequence: CDR1 MGHRA, CDR2 YSYEKL. V dropped 1 base and J dropped 0 bases, with 13 bases sitting between them. This CDR3 is CASSQVGGRGSYNEQFF. CDR3 coding DNA: TGCGCCAGCAGCCAAGTAGGGGGAAGGGGCTCCTACAATGAGCAGTTCTTC.

This clone showed up just a few times. The chain carries TRBV4-2 and TRBJ1-3; maybe TRBD1 (5 bases). V was shortened by 0 bases and J by 4 bases, with 10 bases between the two germline ends. Germline V lookup: CDR1 LGHNA, CDR2 YNFKEQ. The CDR3 has 15 residues. CDR3 nucleotide sequence: TGTGCCAGCAGCCAAGATGGGGCAGGGGGAAACACCATATATTTT. Its protein product is CASSQDGAGGNTIYF.

The V call is TRBV3-1 (or the pseudogene TRBV3-2), the J call TRBJ1-1, with unresolved D. Trimming took off 6 bases at V and 1 base at J, with 21 bases between the two ends. Germline V gene data show CDR1 as LGHDT and CDR2 as YNNKEL (reference sequence). The CDR3 length is 17 residues. The CDR3 here is CASRPRSSGSQNTEAFF. CDR3 in DNA: TGTGCCAGCAGGCCAAGAAGTTCAGGCTCCCAGAACACTGAAGCTTTCTTT.

Comment on this clone: This may come from a read error, since a much larger clone is one base off. This sample also contains other DNA sequences that code for the same CDR3. The chain is built from TRBV19 and TRBJ1-5, with D maybe TRBD1 (5 bases). The CDR3 spans 13 residues. Germline lookup yields CDR1 LNHDA and CDR2 SQIVND (reference sequence). The CDR3 sequence: CASSIQGTQPQHF. DNA for the CDR3: TGTGCCAGCAGTATCCAGGGCACTCAGCCCCAGCATTTT.

This sequence joins TRBV5-1 and TRBJ1-2; possible D gene TRBD1, 6 bases. CDR3 size: 13 residues. V was clipped by 6 bases and J by 3 bases, with 12 bases between them. CDR1 is SGHRS, CDR2 YFSETQ, per germline. The CDR3, as DNA: TGCGCCAGCAAAGAGACAGGCTACTATGGCTACACCTTC. Its protein is CASKETGYYGYTF.

This rearrangement joins TRBV27 to TRBJ1-2, with D possibly matching TRBD1 (5 bases). Germline CDR1 reads MNHEY; CDR2 reads SMNVEV (reference sequence). The CDR3 is 14 amino acids. The V end was cut by 2 bases, the J end by 4 bases, with 11 bases between. DNA for the CDR3: TGTGCCAGCAGTTTACTAGGGGCCGGCTATGGCTACACCTTC. Translated, it gives CASSLLGAGYGYTF.

The gene calls are TRBV19 and TRBJ1-6; D may be TRBD1 (5 bases). Trimming took off 4 bases at V and 9 bases at J, with 16 bases between the two ends. The CDR3 has 15 amino acids. Germline CDR1 is LNHDA and CDR2 is SQIVND (reference sequence). The CDR3 bases are TGTGCCAGTAGTACTGGACAAGTCGTCGCTTCACCCCTCCACTTT. As protein: CASSTGQVVASPLHF.

This clone was observed a single time. The rearrangement links TRBV7-9 to TRBJ2-2, with 7 bases identical to TRBD1. Germline V lookup: CDR1 SEHNR, CDR2 FQNEAQ (reference sequence). The CDR3 runs to 16 residues. V was pared by 10 bases and J by 1 base, with 12 bases of the junction left unmatched. In nucleotides, the CDR3 is TGTGCCATCAAAATTCCAAGGGGGCGGAACACCGGGGAGCTGTTTTTT. Translated: CAIKIPRGRNTGELFF. Supplemented by reference TRBV7-9 and TRBJ2-2, the full variable domain reads DTGVSQNPRHKITKRGQNVTFRCDPISEHNRLYWYRQTLGQGPEFLTYFQNEAQLEKSRLLSDRFSAERPKGSFSTLEIQRTEQGDSAMYLCAIKIPRGRNTGELFFGEGSRLTVL.

The rearrangement uses TRBV5-1 and TRBJ2-7; weak D call: TRBD2 (5 bases). Per the germline V gene, CDR1 is SGHRS and CDR2 is YFSETQ. CDR3 length: 12 residues. With 4 bases removed from V and 7 bases from J, the gap between germline ends came to 12 bases. CDR3 protein: CASSGYTGEQYF. The CDR3 DNA is TGCGCCAGCAGCGGTTACACGGGGGAGCAGTACTTC.

The rearrangement links TRBV7-3 to TRBJ2-2; D is perhaps TRBD1 (6 bases). With 2 bases removed from V and 0 bases from J, the gap between germline ends came to 7 bases. The CDR3 is made up of 15 amino acids. Germline CDR1 reads SGHTA; CDR2 reads FQGTGA. Written as DNA, the CDR3 is TGTGCCAGCAGCTTAGGACAGACGAACACCGGGGAGCTGTTTTTT. Translated, it gives CASSLGQTNTGELFF.

Here the CDR3 DNA reads TGTGCCAGTAGCCCCCTAGCGGGGGGGGACTCCTACGAGCAGTACTTC. Translated, it gives CASSPLAGGDSYEQYF. The chain recombines TRBV19 with TRBJ2-7, with 12 bases fitting TRBD2. The CDR3 has 16 residues. Unmatched junction bases numbered 6, after V lost 6 bases and J lost 0 bases. The germline V gene has CDR1 LNHDA and CDR2 SQIVND (reference sequence).

The chain uses TRBV3-1 (or the pseudogene TRBV3-2) and TRBJ1-2, with 9 bases matching TRBD1. Germline trimming cut 4 bases from V and 1 base from J; bases unmatched to any gene: 4. Germline V lookup: CDR1 LGHDT, CDR2 YNNKEL (reference sequence). CDR3 length equals 15 residues. The CDR3 bases are TGTGCCAGCAGCCCGGCGACAGGGGGTAACTATGGCTACACCTTC. This gives the protein CASSPATGGNYGYTF.

DNA of the CDR3: TGTGCCAGCAGCTTGGCCCGCGGAAGTAACTATGGCTACACCTTC. Translating it yields CASSLARGSNYGYTF. This chain connects TRBV5-4 to TRBJ1-2; D gene unclear. V lost 0 bases and J 1 base, leaving 10 bases between the germline ends. CDR1 SGHNT and CDR2 YYREEE come from the germline V gene (reference sequence). The CDR3 consists of 15 residues.

This sequence joins TRBV7-6 and TRBJ2-7, with TRBD2 matching 14 bases. V trimming: 5 bases; J trimming: 0 bases; junction bases outside the gene matches: 3. Germline CDR1 reads SGHVS; CDR2 reads FNYEAQ. This CDR3 is 16 amino acids long. CDR3 in amino acids: CASSQGLAGDSYEQYF. The CDR3 DNA follows: TGTGCCAGCAGCCAGGGACTAGCGGGGGACTCCTACGAGCAGTACTTC.

The V and J genes are TRBV30 and TRBJ1-6; 12 bases are a match to TRBD1. This CDR3 is built from 13 residues. CDR1 is GTSNPN and CDR2 is SVGIG in the germline V gene (reference sequence). With 4 bases clipped from V and 9 bases from J, the junction kept 1 base outside the gene matches. This chain's CDR3 is CAWKGQGASPLHF. As DNA, the CDR3 is TGTGCCTGGAAGGGACAGGGGGCTTCACCCCTCCACTTT.